This TCR beta chain was sequenced for a study of T-cell reconstitution after alpha-beta-depleted transplantation in children. Overall study findings and caveats: By about two months after transplant, alpha-beta T cells reportedly arose from several hundred graft clones that had expanded. Newly generated T cells supplied most T-cell counts and diversity one year post-transplant. TCRbeta diversity was high at day 60 in some patients (a result of surviving recipient T cells and thymic progenitors).

In regard to this clonotype: Its antigen is unknown.

As it was prepared, the TCRbeta library received unique molecular identifiers. TCRdb fed the PCR reads into MiXCR, producing one record per CDR3 protein. The sample lists 900,000 or so distinct CDR3 sequences, roughly 15% occurring once. J gave up 3 bases and V 0 bases, and 5 bases lay outside the gene matches. Germline CDR1 MNHEY, CDR2 SVGAGI. The CDR3 length is 16 residues. The sequence derives from a male patient younger than 18 who had a stem cell transplant for acute lymphoblastic leukemia, so the T cells may come from the graft donor. The input for sequencing was PBMCs, mostly from graft donor cells, taken 360 days after TCRalphabeta/CD19-depleted stem cell transplant. The chain combines TRBV6-5 with TRBJ2-1, with 7 bases matching TRBD2. The CDR3 nucleotides read TGTGCCAGCAGTTACTCCCAGCGGGGTAACTACAATGAGCAGTTCTTC. Protein: CASSYSQRGNYNEQFF.